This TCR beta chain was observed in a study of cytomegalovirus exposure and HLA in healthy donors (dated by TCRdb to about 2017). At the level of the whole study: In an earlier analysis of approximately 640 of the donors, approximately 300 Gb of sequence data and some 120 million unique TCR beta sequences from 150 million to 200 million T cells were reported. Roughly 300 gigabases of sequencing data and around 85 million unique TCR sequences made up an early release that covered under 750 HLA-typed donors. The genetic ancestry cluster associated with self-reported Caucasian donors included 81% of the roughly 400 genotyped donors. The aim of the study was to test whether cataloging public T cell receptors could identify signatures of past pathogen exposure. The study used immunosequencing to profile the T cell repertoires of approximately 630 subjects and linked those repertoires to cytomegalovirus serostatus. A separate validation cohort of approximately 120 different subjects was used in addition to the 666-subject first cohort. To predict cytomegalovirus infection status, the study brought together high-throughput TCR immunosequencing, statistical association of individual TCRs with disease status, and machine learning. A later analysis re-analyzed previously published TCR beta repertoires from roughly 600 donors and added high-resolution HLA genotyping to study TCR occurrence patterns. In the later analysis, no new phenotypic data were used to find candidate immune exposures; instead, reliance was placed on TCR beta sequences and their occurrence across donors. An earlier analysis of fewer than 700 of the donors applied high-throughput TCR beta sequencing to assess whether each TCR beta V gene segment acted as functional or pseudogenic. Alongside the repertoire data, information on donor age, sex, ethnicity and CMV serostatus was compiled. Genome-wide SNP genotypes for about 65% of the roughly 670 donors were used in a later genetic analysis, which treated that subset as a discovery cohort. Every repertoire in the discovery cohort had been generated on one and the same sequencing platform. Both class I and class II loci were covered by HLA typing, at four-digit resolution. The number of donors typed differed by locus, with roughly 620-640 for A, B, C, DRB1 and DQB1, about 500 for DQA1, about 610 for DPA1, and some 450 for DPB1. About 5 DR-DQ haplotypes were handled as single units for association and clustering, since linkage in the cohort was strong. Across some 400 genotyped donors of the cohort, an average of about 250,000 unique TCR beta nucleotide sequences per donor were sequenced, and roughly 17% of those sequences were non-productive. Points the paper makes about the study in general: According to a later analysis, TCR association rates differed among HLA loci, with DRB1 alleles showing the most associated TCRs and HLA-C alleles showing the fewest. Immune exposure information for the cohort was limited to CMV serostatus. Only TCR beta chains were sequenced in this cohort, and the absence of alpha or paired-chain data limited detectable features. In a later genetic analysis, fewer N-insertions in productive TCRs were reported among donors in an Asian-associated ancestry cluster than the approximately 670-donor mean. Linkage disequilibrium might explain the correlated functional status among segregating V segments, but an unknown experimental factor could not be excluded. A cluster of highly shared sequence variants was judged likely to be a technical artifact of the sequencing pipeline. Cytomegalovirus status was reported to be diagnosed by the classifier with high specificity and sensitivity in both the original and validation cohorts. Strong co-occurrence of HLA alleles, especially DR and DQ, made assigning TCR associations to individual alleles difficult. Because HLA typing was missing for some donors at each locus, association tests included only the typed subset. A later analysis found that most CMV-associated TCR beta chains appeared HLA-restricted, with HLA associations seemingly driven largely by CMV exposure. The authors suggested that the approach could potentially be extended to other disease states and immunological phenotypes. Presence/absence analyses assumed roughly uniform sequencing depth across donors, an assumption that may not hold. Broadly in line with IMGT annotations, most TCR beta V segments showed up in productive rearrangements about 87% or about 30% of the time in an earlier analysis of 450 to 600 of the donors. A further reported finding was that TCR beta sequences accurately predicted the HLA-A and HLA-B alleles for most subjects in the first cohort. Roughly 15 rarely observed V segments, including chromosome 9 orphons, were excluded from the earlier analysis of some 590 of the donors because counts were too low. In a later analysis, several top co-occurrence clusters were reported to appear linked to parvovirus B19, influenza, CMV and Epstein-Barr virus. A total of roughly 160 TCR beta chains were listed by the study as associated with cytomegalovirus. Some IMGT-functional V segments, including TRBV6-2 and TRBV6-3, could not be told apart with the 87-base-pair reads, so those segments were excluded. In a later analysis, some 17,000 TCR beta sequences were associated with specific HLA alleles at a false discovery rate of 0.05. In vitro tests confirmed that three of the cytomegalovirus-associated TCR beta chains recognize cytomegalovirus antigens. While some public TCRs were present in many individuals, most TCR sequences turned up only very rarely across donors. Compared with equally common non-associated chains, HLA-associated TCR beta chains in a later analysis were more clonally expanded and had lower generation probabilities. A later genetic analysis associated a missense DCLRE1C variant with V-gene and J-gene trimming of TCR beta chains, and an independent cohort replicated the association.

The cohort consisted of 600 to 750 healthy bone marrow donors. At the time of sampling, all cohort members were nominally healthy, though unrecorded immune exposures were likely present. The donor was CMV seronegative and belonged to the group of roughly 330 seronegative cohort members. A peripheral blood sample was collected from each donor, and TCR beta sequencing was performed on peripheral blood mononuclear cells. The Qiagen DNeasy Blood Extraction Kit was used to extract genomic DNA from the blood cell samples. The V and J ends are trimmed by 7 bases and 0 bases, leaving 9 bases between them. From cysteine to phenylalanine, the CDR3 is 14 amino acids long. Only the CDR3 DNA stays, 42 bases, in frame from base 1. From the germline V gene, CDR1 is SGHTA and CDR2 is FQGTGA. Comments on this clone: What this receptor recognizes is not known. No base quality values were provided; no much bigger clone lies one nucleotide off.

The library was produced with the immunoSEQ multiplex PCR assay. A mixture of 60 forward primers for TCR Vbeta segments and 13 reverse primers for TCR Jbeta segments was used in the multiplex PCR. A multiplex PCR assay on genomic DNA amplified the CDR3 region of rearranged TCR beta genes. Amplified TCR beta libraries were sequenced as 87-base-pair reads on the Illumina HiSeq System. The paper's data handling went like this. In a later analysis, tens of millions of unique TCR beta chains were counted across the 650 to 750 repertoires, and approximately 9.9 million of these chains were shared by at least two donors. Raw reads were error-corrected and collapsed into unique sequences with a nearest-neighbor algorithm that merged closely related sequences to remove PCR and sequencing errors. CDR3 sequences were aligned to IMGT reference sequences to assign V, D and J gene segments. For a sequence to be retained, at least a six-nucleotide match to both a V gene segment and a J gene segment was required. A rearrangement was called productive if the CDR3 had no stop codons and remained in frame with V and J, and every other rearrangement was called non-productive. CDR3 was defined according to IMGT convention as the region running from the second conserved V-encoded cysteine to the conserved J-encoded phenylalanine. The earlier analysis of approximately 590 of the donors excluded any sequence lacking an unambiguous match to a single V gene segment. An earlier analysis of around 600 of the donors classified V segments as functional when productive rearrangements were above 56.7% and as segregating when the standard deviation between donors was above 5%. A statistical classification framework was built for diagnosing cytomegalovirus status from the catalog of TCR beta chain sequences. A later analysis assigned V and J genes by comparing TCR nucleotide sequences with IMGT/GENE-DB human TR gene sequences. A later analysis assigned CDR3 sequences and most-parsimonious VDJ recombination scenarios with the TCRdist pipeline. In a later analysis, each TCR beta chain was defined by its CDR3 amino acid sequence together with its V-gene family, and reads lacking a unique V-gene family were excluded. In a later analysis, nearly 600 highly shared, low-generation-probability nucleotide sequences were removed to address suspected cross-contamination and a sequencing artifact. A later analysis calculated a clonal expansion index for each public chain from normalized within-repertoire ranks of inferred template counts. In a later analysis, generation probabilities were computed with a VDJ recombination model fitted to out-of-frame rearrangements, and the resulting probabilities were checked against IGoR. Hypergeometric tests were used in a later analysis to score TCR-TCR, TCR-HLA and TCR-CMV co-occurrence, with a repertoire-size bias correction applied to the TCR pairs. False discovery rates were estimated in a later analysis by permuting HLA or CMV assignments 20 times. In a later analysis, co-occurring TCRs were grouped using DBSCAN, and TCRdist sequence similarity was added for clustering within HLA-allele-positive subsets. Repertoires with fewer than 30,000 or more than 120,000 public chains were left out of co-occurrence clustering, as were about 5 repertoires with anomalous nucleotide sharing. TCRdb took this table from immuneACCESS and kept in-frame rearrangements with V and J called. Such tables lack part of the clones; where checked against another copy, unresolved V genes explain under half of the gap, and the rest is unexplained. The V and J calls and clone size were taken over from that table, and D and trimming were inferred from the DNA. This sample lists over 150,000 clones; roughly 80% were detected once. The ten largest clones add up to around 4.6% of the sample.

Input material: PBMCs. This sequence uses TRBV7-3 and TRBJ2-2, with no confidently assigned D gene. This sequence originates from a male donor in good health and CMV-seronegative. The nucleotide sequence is TGTGCCAGCACCTCTATCGCGAACACCGGGGAGCTGTTTTTT. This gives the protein CASTSIANTGELFF. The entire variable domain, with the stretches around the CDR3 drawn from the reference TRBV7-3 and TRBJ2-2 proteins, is GAGVSQTPSNKVTEKGKYVELRCDPISGHTALYWYRQSLGQGPEFLIYFQGTGAADDSGLPNDRFFAVRPEGSVSTLKIQRTERGDSAVYLCASTSIANTGELFFGEGSRLTVL.